This T cell receptor (beta chain) was retrieved from a study of CD8 T cells in Susac syndrome. Reverse transcription of about 0.45 to 1 ug RNA was carried out with random hexamers. Coverage of TCR beta CDR3 amplification by immunoSEQ multiplex PCR extended to 54 Vbeta and 13 Jbeta. From the immunoSEQ multiplex PCR reads, TCRdb called clonotypes with MiXCR, one entry per CDR3 protein. The repertoire holds almost 450,000 distinct CDR3 sequences, with approximately 89% as singletons. This clonotype was detected only a few times. Negative isolation was applied to CD8+ and CD4+ T cells, and FACS enrichment was applied to TEMRA cells. The CDR3 consists of 17 residues. Germline values: CDR1 SGDLS, CDR2 YYNGEE. The germline V and J ends were trimmed by 3 bases and 4 bases, with 19 bases remaining between them.

The rearrangement uses TRBV9 and TRBJ2-2, with D possibly matching TRBD2 (6 bases). The TCR originated in a human donor with multiple sclerosis. The sequencing input was CD8+ T cells from PBMCs. The CDR3 reads CASSAFSSVFPTGELFF. For the CDR3, the DNA is TGTGCCAGCAGCGCATTCTCTAGCGTATTTCCCACCGGGGAGCTGTTTTTT.